This TCR beta chain was found in a study of cytomegalovirus exposure and HLA in healthy donors. Study-level information: Unique TCR beta sequences numbering approximately 120 million came from about 180 million T cells in an earlier analysis. Study outcomes and limitations: Some TCR beta chains (roughly 160 of them) were listed as cytomegalovirus-associated. A previous analysis found most TCR beta V segments productive roughly 87% or roughly 30% of the time.

PCR employed 60 Vbeta and 13 Jbeta primers. Produced via immunoSEQ multiplex PCR; TCRdb's table is partial and in-frame only. The sample lists 150,000 or so clones; 70% to 80% were seen once. This clone was seen more than once but under ten times. Its target is unknown. The sequence was collected from a woman in her forties in good health and CMV-seronegative. Sample: PBMCs.

The CDR3 DNA is TGTGCCAGTAGTAGCCGGGACCGGGACAGAGCCTACGAGCAGTACTTC. Translated, it gives CASSSRDRDRAYEQYF. The J gene is TRBJ2-7, the V gene TRBV19; TRBD1 aligns across 7 bases. CDR3 length: 16 amino acids. The germline CDR1 and CDR2 sequences are LNHDA and SQIVND (reference sequence). V gave up 4 bases and J gave up 2 bases; unmatched junction bases: 11.